This T cell receptor (beta chain) was obtained from a study of cytomegalovirus exposure and HLA in healthy donors. Study-level background: Approximately 85 million unique TCRs from HLA-typed donors were held in an early data release. Findings and limits, study-wide: In a later analysis, at a false discovery rate of 0.05, 17,000 or so TCR beta sequences matched HLA alleles.

Germline V gene sequence: CDR1 SGHNT, CDR2 YENEEA. The V and J ends lost 5 bases and 12 bases respectively, with 20 bases between them. This CDR3 has 14 residues. Both 60 Vbeta primers and 13 Jbeta primers went into the PCR. Repertoires were generated with immunoSEQ multiplex PCR, while TCRdb's copy carries only in-frame clones and drops some. This sample has 200,000 to 250,000 clones; 85% to 90% occur once, and the top ten carry approximately 1%. Unrecorded immune exposure was likely among donors, who were nominally healthy when sampled. A note on this clone: The antigen remains unidentified.

The receptor was derived from a woman under 30 in good health and CMV-seronegative. The genes are TRBV11-3 and TRBJ2-1; a weak D match, TRBD2 (5 bases). Sequenced sample: PBMCs. In DNA form, the CDR3 reads TGTGCCAGCAGCCCACGGAAGGAGGTACGGTGGCAGTTCTTC. This codes for CASSPRKEVRWQFF.